The source of this T cell receptor (beta chain) is a study of PD-1 blockade in classical Hodgkin lymphoma. Patients all relapsed after autologous stem cell transplantation, and there was variation in brentuximab vedotin exposure. The patients, who had relapsed/refractory classical Hodgkin lymphoma, achieved best responses of complete response, partial response or progressive disease. The data were produced by immunoSEQ multiplex PCR, yet TCRdb's version contains in-frame clones alone and is incomplete. Counted here are around 96,000 clones, approximately 83% occurring once; the ten biggest clones make up more than 10%. In its sample, this clone was seen a few times. This CDR3 has 13 amino acids. Unmatched junction bases numbered 7, after V lost 7 bases and J lost 5 bases. The germline V gene encodes CDR1 ENHRY and CDR2 SYGVKD.

The chain combines TRBV10-3 with TRBJ2-5; TRBD1 aligns across 7 bases. This TCR derives from a human donor with classical Hodgkin lymphoma. This specimen was peripheral blood mononuclear cells (PBMCs), taken at baseline. Here the CDR3 reads CAITGQPGETQYF. The DNA of the CDR3 is TGTGCCATCACGGGACAGCCGGGGGAGACCCAGTACTTC.